The 14 T cell receptor beta chains in this list originate from one sample, sequenced in a study of neurological immune-mediated disorders. Each CDR3 protein gets one entry after TCRdb re-called the 5' RACE reads with MiXCR. The repertoire consists of tens of thousands of distinct CDR3 sequences, with around 5.5% occurring once and the leading ten covering approximately 7.4%. The sequenced sample was PBMCs. The receptor source for this set is a man aged 18 to 29 with multiple sclerosis.

This clonotype occurred many times. The gene calls are TRBV28 and TRBJ2-2, with TRBD2 matching 12 bases. CDR1 and CDR2 from the germline V gene are MDHEN and SYDVKM. Trimming took 7 bases from V and 1 from J; bases not matched to a gene: 4. This CDR3 spans 16 amino acids. The CDR3 region has the DNA TGTGCCAGCACCCCGGGACTAGCGGGGAACACCGGGGAGCTGTTTTTT. It translates to CASTPGLAGNTGELFF.

This clonotype was seen a few times. The chain has TRBV4-1 and TRBJ2-2; TRBD2 matches at 7 bases. This CDR3 is 17 amino acids long. V dropped 1 base and J dropped 1; count of bases not matched to a gene: 6. Germline V gene lookup returns CDR1 MGHRA and CDR2 YSYEKL. The CDR3 here is CASSQGRGELNTGELFF. The CDR3 bases are TGCGCCAGCAGCCAAGGTCGGGGGGAGCTGAACACCGGGGAGCTGTTTTTT.

This clonotype was detected ten times or more. The rearrangement uses TRBV5-1 and TRBJ2-7, with 8 bases matching TRBD1. CDR1 is SGHRS, CDR2 YFSETQ, per germline. The J segment lost 6 bases and the V segment lost 2 bases, leaving 7 bases of the junction unmatched. This CDR3 is built from 14 residues. Here the CDR3 reads CASSFADRGREQYF. Here the CDR3 DNA reads TGCGCCAGCAGCTTCGCCGACAGGGGACGCGAGCAGTACTTC.

This clonotype has at least ten counts. The chain joins TRBV15 to TRBJ1-5, with D unresolved. Trimming cost V 0 bases and J 7 bases, with 4 bases left between them. Germline V gene data show CDR1 as LNHNV and CDR2 as YYDKDF (reference sequence). The CDR3 loop spans 12 amino acids. The CDR3 DNA reads TGTGCCACCAGCAGAGATCGCCAGCCCCAGCATTTT. Its translation is CATSRDRQPQHF.

This clonotype was picked up many times. V and J are TRBV6-2 or TRBV6-3 and TRBJ1-1; no clear D gene. Trimming removed 0 bases from V and 6 bases from J, with 8 bases in between. CDR1 and CDR2 from the germline V gene are MNHEY and SVGEGT. The CDR3 consists of 13 residues. The CDR3 DNA is TGTGCCAGCAGTTACTCGACCAAGTCTGAAGCTTTCTTT. Translation: CASSYSTKSEAFF.

This clonotype was observed at least ten times. The V call is TRBV7-6, the J call TRBJ2-5; TRBD2 matches 11 bases. Per germline, CDR1 SGHVS and CDR2 FNYEAQ. CDR3 size: 15 residues. V trimming: 4 bases; J trimming: 5 bases; junction bases outside the gene matches: 6. CDR3 sequence (DNA): TGTGCCAGCAGCTCCCTAGCGGGAGGCGTGGAGACCCAGTACTTC. It yields the protein CASSSLAGGVETQYF.

This clonotype was counted ten times or more. The V gene is TRBV9, the J gene TRBJ2-3; TRBD2 might be the D (6 bases). CDR3 length: 14 residues. Trimming removed 3 bases from V and 2 bases from J, with 10 bases in between. The germline gives CDR1 SGDLS, CDR2 YYNGEE. CDR3 amino acids: CASSEGLNTDTQYF. Written as DNA, the CDR3 is TGTGCCAGCAGCGAGGGACTTAACACAGATACGCAGTATTTT.

This clonotype was detected many times. This chain joins TRBV7-2 and TRBJ2-1; maybe TRBD2 (5 bases). CDR3 size: 15 residues. Germline assignment: CDR1 SGHTA and CDR2 FQGNSA. V lost 7 bases, J lost 0 bases, and 13 bases lay in between. CDR3 loop: CASILSVSSYNEQFF. The CDR3 coding sequence is TGTGCCAGCATCCTTAGCGTTAGCTCCTACAATGAGCAGTTCTTC.

This clonotype has a count of ten or more. The chain joins TRBV29-1 to TRBJ1-1; D is undetermined. V was clipped by 6 bases and J by 1 base, with 9 bases between them. The CDR3 runs 12 residues. Looked up from germline, CDR1 is SQVTM and CDR2 is ANQGSEA. This CDR3 is CSVRRGNTEAFF. The CDR3 DNA reads as TGCAGCGTCCGTCGGGGGAACACTGAAGCTTTCTTT.

This clonotype was seen at least ten times. The chain recombines TRBV5-6 with TRBJ1-4; no definite D call. Germline V lookup: CDR1 SGHDT, CDR2 YYEEEE. This CDR3 has 12 residues. V was clipped by 4 bases and J by 4 bases, with 5 bases between them. The CDR3 DNA sequence: TGTGCCAGCAGCCAGGATAATGAAAAACTGTTTTTT. Amino acid sequence: CASSQDNEKLFF.

This clonotype was seen ten or more times. The genes are TRBV9 and TRBJ2-2; TRBD1 might be the D (6 bases). Germline CDR1 is SGDLS and CDR2 is YYNGEE. This CDR3 spans 14 amino acids. With 2 bases removed from V and 4 bases from J, the gap between germline ends came to 9 bases. CDR3 DNA: TGTGCCAGCAGCGTTACAGGGTTCACCGGGGAGCTGTTTTTT. It yields the protein CASSVTGFTGELFF.

This clonotype was seen many times. The chain recombines TRBV3-1 with TRBJ1-2; D is undetermined. This CDR3 is built from 14 residues. The ends were cut back, 0 bases at V and 3 bases at J, with 8 bases in the middle. CDR1 and CDR2 (germline): LGHDT, YNNKEL (reference sequence). As DNA, the CDR3 is TGTGCCAGCAGCCAAGATCGGCACCACTATGGCTACACCTTC. It yields the protein CASSQDRHHYGYTF. Full variable domain (outside the CDR3, taken from reference TRBV3-1 and TRBJ1-2): DTAVSQTPKYLVTQMGNDKSIKCEQNLGHDTMYWYKQDSKKFLKIMFSYNNKELIINETVPNRFSPKSPDKAHLNLHINSLELGDSAVYFCASSQDRHHYGYTFGSGTRLTVV.

This clonotype was counted at least ten times. The chain recombines TRBV12-3 or TRBV12-4 with TRBJ1-2, with 11 bases matching TRBD1. The CDR3 is made up of 16 amino acids. V was pared by 5 bases and J by 3 bases, with 8 bases of the junction left unmatched. The CDR3 sequence: CASSVDWTGGDYGYTF. CDR3 coding DNA: TGTGCCAGCAGTGTCGATTGGACAGGGGGCGACTATGGCTACACCTTC.

This clonotype was picked up many times. This chain joins TRBV5-1 and TRBJ2-3; 12 bases align to TRBD2. V lost 3 bases, J lost 9 bases, and 8 bases stayed unmatched. Germline lookup yields CDR1 SGHRS and CDR2 YFSETQ. The CDR3 covers 15 residues. The CDR3 DNA sequence: TGCGCCAGCAGCTATGGACTAGCGGGAACCCAGACGCAGTATTTT. As protein: CASSYGLAGTQTQYF.